This T cell receptor (beta chain) was sequenced for a study of T cells in Graves' hyperthyroidism and ophthalmopathy. Graves' hyperthyroidism was deemed stable given no ophthalmopathy progression within 18 months. Clinical symptoms, serum thyroxine and TRAb, thyroid ultrasound and orbital computed tomography were used for the diagnoses. For this clonotype: Its antigen is currently unknown.

Study-wide results and caveats: Appearing also in blood were most of the thyroid clonotypes expanded above 0.001.

TCR beta CDR3 region amplification was performed from RNA transcripts. The HTBI primer set drove a first-round RT-PCR of the TCR CDR3. TCRdb itself ran the multiplex PCR reads through MiXCR, one entry per CDR3 protein. The sample holds 350,000 to 400,000 distinct CDR3 sequences, approximately 19% seen once. The CDR3 length is 14 residues. From germline, CDR1 is KGHSH and CDR2 LQKENI. Deletions cut 3 bases from V and 2 bases from J, with 11 bases between. The rearrangement joins TRBV18 to TRBJ2-7, with a possible D match to TRBD2 (5 bases). Input material: blood. This clonotype originated in a woman under 30 with Graves' hyperthyroidism. CDR3 nucleotide sequence: TGTGCCAGCTCACCGGGTCGGGAACCCTACGAGCAGTACTTC. It yields the protein CASSPGREPYEQYF.